This T cell receptor (beta chain) was retrieved from a study of shared clonotypes between healthy human individuals. This table comes from immunoSEQ multiplex PCR, and its TCRdb copy is limited to in-frame clones, with some not included. Seen here are about 2.4 million clones, just over 90% observed once, and the top ten hold over 0.12%. Germline V gives CDR1 MNHNY, CDR2 SVGAGI (reference sequence). There are 13 residues in the CDR3. V was pared by 6 bases and J by 7 bases, with 5 bases of the junction left unmatched. The chain recombines TRBV6-6 with TRBJ1-4; the match to TRBD1 covers 7 bases. This TCR derives from a man younger than 35 in good health. Specimen: naive CD4+ T cells sorted from blood. Subset in this sample: CD45RA+ positively selected. CDR3 sequence reads: CASSPGTVEKLFF. DNA of the CDR3: TGTGCCAGCAGCCCCGGGACAGTTGAAAAACTGTTTTTT.